This entry lists 21 T cell receptor beta chains sequenced from one sample in a study of blood T cell repertoires in COVID-19. This table comes from immunoSEQ multiplex PCR, and its TCRdb copy is limited to in-frame clones, with some not included. The sample contains about 130,000 clones, around 81% of which appear only once. The sample taken for sequencing was peripheral blood. These receptors all come from a woman in her fifties or sixties with acute or convalescent COVID-19.

This chain connects TRBV5-1 to TRBJ1-2, with 7 bases fitting TRBD1. From germline, CDR1 is SGHRS and CDR2 YFSETQ. V lost 4 bases, J lost 7 bases, and 10 bases stayed unmatched. The length of the CDR3 is 14 residues. The CDR3 loop is CASSPGQEASGYTF. CDR3 sequence (DNA): TGCGCCAGCAGCCCCGGACAGGAGGCTAGTGGCTACACCTTC. Full variable domain (missing parts from reference TRBV5-1 and TRBJ1-2): KAGVTQTPRYLIKTRGQQVTLSCSPISGHRSVSWYQQTPGQGLQFLFEYFSETQRNKGNFPGRFSGRQFSNSRSEMNVSTLELGDSALYLCASSPGQEASGYTFGSGTRLTVV.

The chain recombines TRBV4-2 with TRBJ2-3; 10 bases fit TRBD2. CDR1 is LGHNA, CDR2 YNFKEQ, per germline. V lost 4 bases, J lost 2 bases, and 3 bases stayed unmatched. The CDR3 loop spans 15 amino acids. The CDR3 DNA reads TGTGCCAGCAGCCGGACTAGCGGCATCACAGATACGCAGTATTTT. Residues: CASSRTSGITDTQYF.

V gene TRBV7-2 combines with J gene TRBJ2-7, with 9 bases fitting TRBD1. V lost 5 bases to trimming and J lost 5 bases; unmatched junction nucleotides: 7. The CDR3 spans 14 residues. Germline assignment: CDR1 SGHTA and CDR2 FQGNSA. The CDR3 DNA reads TGTGCCAGCAGCCTCGTGGGGACAGGGAACGAGCAGTACTTC. Protein: CASSLVGTGNEQYF.

The rearrangement uses TRBV7-9 and TRBJ2-1; the match to TRBD2 covers 10 bases. The CDR3 extends over 17 amino acids. Germline CDR1 is SEHNR and CDR2 is FQNEAQ (reference sequence). V gave up 0 bases and J gave up 1 base; unmatched junction bases: 3. The DNA of the CDR3 is TGTGCCAGCAGCTTAGCGCCTAGCGGGGGTTCCTACAATGAGCAGTTCTTC. It yields the protein CASSLAPSGGSYNEQFF.

The gene calls are TRBV3-1 (or the pseudogene TRBV3-2) and TRBJ1-1; TRBD1 might be the D (5 bases). The CDR3 contains 14 residues. Trimming cost V 2 bases and J 4 bases, with 11 bases left between them. Germline values: CDR1 LGHDT, CDR2 YNNKEL (reference sequence). The CDR3 DNA reads as TGTGCCAGCAGCCAAAATGGGGGGGGCACTGAAGCTTTCTTT. Protein sequence: CASSQNGGGTEAFF.

This sequence joins TRBV6-1 and TRBJ2-7; TRBD2 aligns across 9 bases. CDR3 length: 13 amino acids. CDR1 is MNHNS, CDR2 SASEGT, per germline. Losses at the gene ends were 8 bases for V and 3 bases for J; bases not matched to a gene: 5. CDR3 sequence (DNA): TGTGCCAGCGCTGAAGCGGGGGGCTACGAGCAGTACTTC. As protein: CASAEAGGYEQYF.

The V call is TRBV7-2, the J call TRBJ2-3, with TRBD2 matching over 11 bases. Trimming cost V 5 bases and J 0 bases; bases outside gene matches: 10. The CDR3 totals 18 residues. From germline, CDR1 is SGHTA and CDR2 FQGNSA. CDR3 in amino acids: CASSPRASGRSSTDTQYF. CDR3 bases: TGTGCCAGCAGCCCCCGTGCTAGCGGGAGGTCTAGCACAGATACGCAGTATTTT.

This chain joins TRBV13 and TRBJ1-2; TRBD1 aligns across 7 bases. V gave up 1 base and J gave up 0 bases; unmatched junction bases: 2. Germline V gene lookup returns CDR1 PRHDT and CDR2 FYEKMQ (reference sequence). The length of the CDR3 is 15 residues. The CDR3 loop reads CASSLEGTANYGYTF. Written as DNA, the CDR3 is TGTGCCAGCAGCTTAGAAGGGACAGCTAACTATGGCTACACCTTC.

The V and J genes are TRBV6-1 and TRBJ2-5; 9 nucleotides align to TRBD1. This CDR3 comprises 14 residues. The V segment lost 3 bases and the J segment 5 bases; nucleotides outside the gene matches: 4. In germline, CDR1 is MNHNS, CDR2 SASEGT. This CDR3 is CASSENRGQETQYF. In DNA form, the CDR3 reads TGTGCCAGCAGTGAGAACAGGGGGCAGGAGACCCAGTACTTC.

The V and J genes are TRBV27 and TRBJ2-1; TRBD2 aligns across 8 bases. The J segment lost 5 bases and the V segment lost 2 bases, leaving 5 bases of the junction unmatched. The germline gives CDR1 MNHEY, CDR2 SMNVEV (reference sequence). The CDR3 spans 15 residues. This chain's CDR3 is CASSLGAGVHNEQFF. CDR3 bases: TGTGCCAGCAGTTTAGGAGCGGGGGTACACAATGAGCAGTTCTTC.

The chain combines TRBV5-5 with TRBJ1-2; D uncertain. This CDR3 region has 15 residues. The ends were cut back, 0 bases at V and 0 bases at J, with 9 bases in the middle. Germline loops: CDR1 SGHKS, CDR2 YYEKEE (reference sequence). CDR3 nucleotides: TGTGCCAGCAGCTTGGTAGAGCTAACTAACTATGGCTACACCTTC. Residues: CASSLVELTNYGYTF.

The chain has TRBV11-2 and TRBJ1-2; no definite D call. Germline V lookup: CDR1 SGHAT, CDR2 FQNNGV. Trimming took 0 bases from V and 4 from J, leaving 6 bases between them. The CDR3 is 13 amino acids. CDR3 in DNA: TGTGCCAGCAGCTTAGAGGGCACCTATGGCTACACCTTC. This sequence encodes CASSLEGTYGYTF.

This chain connects TRBV5-5 to TRBJ1-1; no definite D call. V lost 1 base to trimming and J lost 3 bases, with 7 bases between them. The CDR3 covers 13 residues. Germline V gives CDR1 SGHKS, CDR2 YYEKEE (reference sequence). This CDR3 is CASSLFGDTEAFF. The CDR3 DNA reads TGTGCCAGCAGCTTGTTCGGGGACACTGAAGCTTTCTTT.

The chain carries TRBV7-9 and TRBJ1-1; 8 bases map to TRBD1. This CDR3 region has 13 residues. The trim removed 7 bases at V and 6 bases at J, leaving 7 bases unmatched. Per the germline V gene, CDR1 is SEHNR and CDR2 is FQNEAQ (reference sequence). CDR3 DNA sequence: TGTGCCAGCAACCTGGACAGGGACGCTGAAGCTTTCTTT. The encoded protein is CASNLDRDAEAFF. Variable domain in full (rest from reference TRBV7-9 and TRBJ1-1): DTGVSQNPRHKITKRGQNVTFRCDPISEHNRLYWYRQTLGQGPEFLTYFQNEAQLEKSRLLSDRFSAERPKGSFSTLEIQRTEQGDSAMYLCASNLDRDAEAFFGQGTRLTVV.

Note on this clone: A junction boundary mismatches the germline segment, possibly from a read error. This chain links TRBV7-7 with TRBJ2-1, with TRBD2 matching 11 bases. The CDR3 contains 14 residues. The germline gives CDR1 SSHAT, CDR2 FNYEAQ (reference sequence). CDR3 amino acids: CASSRTSGSYEQFF. The CDR3 DNA is TGTGCTAGCAGCCGTACTAGCGGGAGCTATGAGCAGTTCTTC.

V usage is TRBV6-1 and J usage is TRBJ2-3, with TRBD2 identical over 8 bases. From germline, CDR1 is MNHNS and CDR2 SASEGT. This CDR3 has 16 residues. The junction had 8 bases not matched to a gene; V was cut back by 1 base and J by 5 bases. The CDR3 nucleotides are TGTGCCAGCAGTGAAGTGGCGGGGGGAGGTGGAGATACGCAGTATTTT. The encoded protein is CASSEVAGGGGDTQYF.

This chain links TRBV3-1 (or the pseudogene TRBV3-2) with TRBJ2-1; TRBD1 matches at 8 bases. The CDR3 contains 17 residues. J gave up 8 bases and V 5 bases, and 17 bases lay outside the gene matches. CDR1 LGHDT and CDR2 YNNKEL come from the germline V gene (reference sequence). In DNA, the CDR3 is TGTGCCAGCAGCAGCTGGACAGGGCGGACGTTTTTGGATGAGCAGTTCTTC. Protein: CASSSWTGRTFLDEQFF.

The rearrangement links TRBV15 to TRBJ1-1; D is perhaps TRBD1 (6 bases). The CDR3 sequence is 15 residues long. V lost 0 bases, J lost 4 bases, and 12 bases lay in between. Germline CDR1 is LNHNV and CDR2 is YYDKDF (reference sequence). In nucleotides, the CDR3 is TGTGCCACCAGCAGAGATCAACAGGGCCGCACTGAAGCTTTCTTT. It translates to CATSRDQQGRTEAFF.

The CDR3 spells CSASQGRANVLTF. The DNA for the CDR3 is TGCAGTGCTAGTCAGGGGCGGGCCAACGTCCTGACTTTC. This chain uses TRBV20-1 with TRBJ2-6; the D gene is possibly TRBD1 (6 bases). This CDR3 spans 13 amino acids. The V gene lost 3 bases and the J gene lost 5 bases, with 8 bases spanning the gap. Germline CDR1 and CDR2: DFQATT and SNEGSKA (reference sequence).

V and J are TRBV18 and TRBJ2-2; D remains unclear. Trimming removed 3 bases from V and 5 bases from J, with 7 bases in between. Per germline, CDR1 KGHSH and CDR2 LQKENI. The CDR3 length is 13 residues. CDR3 bases: TGTGCCAGCTCACCCCCCGAGACCGGGGAGCTGTTTTTT. Translation: CASSPPETGELFF.

CDR3 loop: CASSPTYYGYTF. The CDR3 nucleotides are TGTGCCAGTAGCCCAACATACTATGGCTACACCTTC. The chain recombines TRBV19 with TRBJ1-2; D gene uncertain. Looked up from germline, CDR1 is LNHDA and CDR2 is SQIVND (reference sequence). V dropped 6 bases and J dropped 3 bases, with 8 bases sitting between them. CDR3 size: 12 residues.